This T cell receptor (beta chain) emerged from a study of blood T cell repertoires in COVID-19. Assay used: immunoSEQ multiplex PCR; TCRdb lists only in-frame clones, some missing. Of 170,000 or so clones in the sample, roughly 88% are singletons; the top ten hold about 7%. The receptor was derived from a woman aged 40-49 years with COVID-19, enrolled during active disease. Sequencing was performed on peripheral blood.

The CDR3 coding sequence is TGTGCCAGCAGCTCAGACCCGGGACAGGGCAATGGCTACACCTTC. Translation gives CASSSDPGQGNGYTF. The chain links TRBV11-1 to TRBJ1-2; 9 bases are a match to TRBD1. With 4 bases clipped from V and 6 bases from J, the junction kept 9 bases outside the gene matches. CDR3 length: 15 amino acids. Germline V lookup: CDR1 SGHAT, CDR2 FQDESV (reference sequence). Combining the CDR3 with reference TRBV11-1 and TRBJ1-2 gives the whole variable domain EAEVAQSPRYKITEKSQAVAFWCDPISGHATLYWYRQILGQGPELLVQFQDESVVDDSQLPKDRFSAERLKGVDSTLKIQPAELGDSAMYLCASSSDPGQGNGYTFGSGTRLTVV.